This T cell receptor (beta chain) was observed in a study of blood T cell repertoires in COVID-19. V lost 1 base, J lost 5 bases, and 8 bases lay in between. The germline V gene has CDR1 LNHNV and CDR2 YYDKDF (reference sequence). CDR3 length: 13 residues. Recruitment covered 20 to 25 US areas and drew participants whose ages spanned about 18 to 89 years. A case of COVID-19 had been met by exposed participants within 2 weeks before study entry. In the authors' methods: Estimation of nucleated cell counts relied on the amplification of reference gene primers. Sequenced by immunoSEQ multiplex PCR; TCRdb stores in-frame clones only, minus some. V, J and clone size are taken as reported in that table, and D and trimming were inferred from the DNA itself. The sample has roughly 190,000 clones, around 83% seen once.

J is TRBJ2-5 and V is TRBV15; unclear D gene. Specimen: PBMCs or T cells enriched from blood (not recorded which). The clonotype comes from a woman in her 30s who had been exposed to COVID-19. The DNA of the CDR3 is TGTGCCACCAGCAGAGTTTGGCCGGAGACCCAGTACTTC. This codes for CATSRVWPETQYF.